This TCR beta chain emerged from a study of patients and donors after allogeneic stem cell transplantation. This clonotype was counted at least ten times. TCRdb reprocessed the RT-PCR reads with MiXCR, giving one entry per CDR3 protein. The data show 800,000 to 1,000,000 distinct CDR3 sequences, roughly 18% seen once. From germline, CDR1 is DFQATT and CDR2 SNEGSKA (reference sequence). J gave up 2 bases and V 3 bases, and 6 bases lay outside the gene matches. The CDR3 spans 14 residues. The sequence came from a human donor who was either an allogeneic HSCT recipient or a stem cell or donor lymphocyte infusion donor (not recorded which). It is not recorded whose cells these are; they may come from a transplant donor. Sequencing input: blood, either unsorted or a sorted T cell fraction (not recorded which). V is TRBV20-1 and J is TRBJ2-7, with 8 nucleotides matching TRBD2. This chain's CDR3 is CSARIAGKTYEQYF. CDR3 DNA: TGCAGTGCTAGGATAGCGGGGAAGACCTACGAGCAGTACTTC.